This T cell receptor (beta chain) was captured in a study of OX40 agonist ivuxolimab in advanced cancers. Study-wide context: Males comprised about 84% of the group, whose mean age was about 61 years (range roughly 20 to 90).

Only in-frame clones appear in the TCRdb table, and some are missing; sequencing was by immunoSEQ multiplex PCR. The table lists roughly 46,000 clones, 70% to 90% of them singletons, with around 0.64% in the top ten. Study-level points and caveats: Normalized T-cell clonal expansion was also low in some nonresponders.

The CDR3 length is 15 residues. Germline CDR1 reads GTSNPN; CDR2 reads SVGIG (reference sequence). V was clipped by 3 bases and J by 7 bases; unmatched bases: 12. Concerning this clone itself: The antigen is unknown.

The receptor was derived from an adult with an advanced solid tumor such as melanoma, head and neck, liver or kidney cancer. The sequencing here drew on CD4+ or CD8+ T cells sorted from blood, taken in a trial of the OX40 agonist ivuxolimab. The chain joins TRBV30 to TRBJ2-3, with TRBD1 matching over 8 bases. In DNA form, the CDR3 reads TGTGCCTGGAGCTTCCCCGACAGGGGAGTAAATACGCAGTATTTT. Translated: CAWSFPDRGVNTQYF.